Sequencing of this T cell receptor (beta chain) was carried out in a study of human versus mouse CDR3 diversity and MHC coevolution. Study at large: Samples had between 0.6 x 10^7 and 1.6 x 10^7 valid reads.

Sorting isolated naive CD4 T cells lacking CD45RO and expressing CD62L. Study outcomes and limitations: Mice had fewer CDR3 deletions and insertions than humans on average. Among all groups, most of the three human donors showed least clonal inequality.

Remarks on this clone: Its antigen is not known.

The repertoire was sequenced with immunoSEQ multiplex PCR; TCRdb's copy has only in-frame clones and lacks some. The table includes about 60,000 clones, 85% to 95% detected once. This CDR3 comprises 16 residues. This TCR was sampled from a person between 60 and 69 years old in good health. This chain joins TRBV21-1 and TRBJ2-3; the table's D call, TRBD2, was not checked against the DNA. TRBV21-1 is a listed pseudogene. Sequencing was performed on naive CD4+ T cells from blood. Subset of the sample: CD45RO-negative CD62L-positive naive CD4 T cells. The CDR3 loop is CASSKASGNCTDTQYF. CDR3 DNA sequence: TGTGCCAGCAGCAAAGCTAGCGGTAATTGCACAGATACGCAGTATTTT.